This TCR beta chain was documented in a study of cytomegalovirus exposure and HLA in healthy donors. Findings and caveats of the study: Rarity marked most TCR sequences, yet some public TCRs occurred in many donors. The study designated 150 to 200 TCR beta chains cytomegalovirus-associated. Reported performance of the classifier showed diagnosis of cytomegalovirus status with high specificity and sensitivity.

Libraries were prepared by immunoSEQ multiplex PCR; TCRdb keeps only in-frame clonotypes and omits some of them. This sample has 50,000 to 65,000 clones, with about nine tenths found just once. The CDR3 extends over 12 amino acids. The germline gives CDR1 GTSNPN, CDR2 SVGIG (reference sequence). V was trimmed by 0 bases and J by 4 bases, leaving 6 bases between them. As to this clone: Its antigen is currently unknown.

Input material: PBMCs. The sequence derives from a woman under 30 in good health and CMV-seropositive. This chain uses TRBV30 with TRBJ1-2; D gene ambiguous. The CDR3 spells CAWSVARYGYTF. For the CDR3, the DNA is TGTGCCTGGAGTGTGGCCCGCTATGGCTACACCTTC.